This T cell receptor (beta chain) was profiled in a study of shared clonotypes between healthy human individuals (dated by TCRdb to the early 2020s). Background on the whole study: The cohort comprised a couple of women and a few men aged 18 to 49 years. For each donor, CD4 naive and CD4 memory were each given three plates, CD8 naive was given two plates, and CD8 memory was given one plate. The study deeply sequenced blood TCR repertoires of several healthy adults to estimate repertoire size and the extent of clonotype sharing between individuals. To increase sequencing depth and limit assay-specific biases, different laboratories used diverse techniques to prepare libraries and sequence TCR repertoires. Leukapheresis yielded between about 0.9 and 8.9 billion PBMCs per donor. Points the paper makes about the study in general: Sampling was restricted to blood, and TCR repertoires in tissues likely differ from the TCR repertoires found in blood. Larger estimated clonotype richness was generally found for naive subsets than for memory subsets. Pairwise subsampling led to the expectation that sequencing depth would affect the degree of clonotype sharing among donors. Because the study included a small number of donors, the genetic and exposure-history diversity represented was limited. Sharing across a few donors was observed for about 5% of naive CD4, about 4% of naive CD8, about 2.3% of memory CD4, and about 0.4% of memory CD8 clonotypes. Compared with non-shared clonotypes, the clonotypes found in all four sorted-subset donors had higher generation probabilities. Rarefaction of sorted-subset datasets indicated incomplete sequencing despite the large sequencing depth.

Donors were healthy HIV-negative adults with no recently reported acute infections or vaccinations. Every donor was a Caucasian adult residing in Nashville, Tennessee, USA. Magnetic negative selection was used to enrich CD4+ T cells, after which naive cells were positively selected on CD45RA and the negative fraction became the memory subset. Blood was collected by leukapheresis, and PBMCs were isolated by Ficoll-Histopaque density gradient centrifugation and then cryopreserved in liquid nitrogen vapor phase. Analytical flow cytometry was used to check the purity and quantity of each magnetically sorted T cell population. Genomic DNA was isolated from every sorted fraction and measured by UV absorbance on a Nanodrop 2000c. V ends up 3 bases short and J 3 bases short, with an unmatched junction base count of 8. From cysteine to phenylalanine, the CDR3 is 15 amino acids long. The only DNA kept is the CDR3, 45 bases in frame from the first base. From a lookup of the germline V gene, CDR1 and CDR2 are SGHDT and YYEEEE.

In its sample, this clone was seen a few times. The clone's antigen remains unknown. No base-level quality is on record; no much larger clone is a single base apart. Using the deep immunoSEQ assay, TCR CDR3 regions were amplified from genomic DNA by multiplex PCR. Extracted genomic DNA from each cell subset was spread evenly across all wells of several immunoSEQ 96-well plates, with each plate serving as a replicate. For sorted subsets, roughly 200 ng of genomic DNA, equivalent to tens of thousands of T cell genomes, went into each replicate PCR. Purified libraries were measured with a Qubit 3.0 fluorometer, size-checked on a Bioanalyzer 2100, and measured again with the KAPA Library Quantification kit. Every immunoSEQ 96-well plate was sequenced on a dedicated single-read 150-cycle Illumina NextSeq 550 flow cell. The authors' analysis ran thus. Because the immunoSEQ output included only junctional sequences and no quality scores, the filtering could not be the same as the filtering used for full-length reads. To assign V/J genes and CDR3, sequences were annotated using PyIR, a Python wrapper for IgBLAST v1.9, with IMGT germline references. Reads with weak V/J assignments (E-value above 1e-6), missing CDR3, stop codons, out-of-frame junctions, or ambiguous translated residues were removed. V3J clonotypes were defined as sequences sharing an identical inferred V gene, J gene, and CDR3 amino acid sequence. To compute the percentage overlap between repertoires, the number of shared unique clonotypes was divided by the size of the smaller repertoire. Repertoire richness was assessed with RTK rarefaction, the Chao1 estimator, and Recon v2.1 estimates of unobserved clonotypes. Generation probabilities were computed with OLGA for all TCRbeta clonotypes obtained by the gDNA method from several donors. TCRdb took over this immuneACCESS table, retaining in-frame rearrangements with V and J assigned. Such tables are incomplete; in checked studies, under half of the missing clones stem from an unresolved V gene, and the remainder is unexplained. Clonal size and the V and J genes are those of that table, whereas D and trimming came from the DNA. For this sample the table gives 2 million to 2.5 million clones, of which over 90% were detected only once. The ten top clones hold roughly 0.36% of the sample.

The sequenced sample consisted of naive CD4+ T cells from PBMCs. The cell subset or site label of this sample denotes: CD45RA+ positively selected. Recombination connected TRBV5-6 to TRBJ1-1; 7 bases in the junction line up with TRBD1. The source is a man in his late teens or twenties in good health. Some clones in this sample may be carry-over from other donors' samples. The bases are TGTGCCAGCAGCTCCGGACAGGTGGTGTACACTGAAGCTTTCTTT. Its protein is CASSSGQVVYTEAFF.